This T cell receptor beta chain was profiled in a study of post-analysis software for immune sequencing data. Broader study findings: Higher frequency in patients than in controls was seen for about 5 TRBV segments, with TRBV5-6, TRBV5-1 and TRBV20-1 among them.

Unique molecular identifiers were built into the TCR beta cDNA libraries. A population of about 0.85 to 11 million T cells gave rise to about 500,000 cDNA molecules. Each CDR3 protein gets one entry after TCRdb re-called the PCR reads with MiXCR. Of approximately 360,000 distinct CDR3 sequences listed, around a third were seen once; the top ten hold around an eighth. This clonotype turned up a few times. Its antigen is not known. CDR1 is MNHEY, CDR2 SMNVEV, per germline (reference sequence). After removal of 6 bases from V and 11 bases from J, the junction contained 9 bases not matched to a gene. CDR3 size: 12 residues.

The receptor was isolated from a girl between 5 and 17 years old with multiple sclerosis. The gene calls are TRBV27 and TRBJ2-5; 7 bases are shared with TRBD1. The material sequenced was blood. Here the CDR3 reads CASRTTGEEQYF. The CDR3 DNA sequence: TGTGCCAGCAGGACCACAGGGGAAGAGCAGTACTTC.